One sample yielded the 18 T cell receptor beta chains listed below, sequenced in a study of OX40 agonist ivuxolimab in advanced cancers. The library was obtained by the immunoSEQ multiplex PCR assay. In its TCRdb copy, this immuneACCESS table keeps in-frame sequences only and misses some clones. Where compared with another copy, unresolved V genes explain less than half of these, and the others have no known cause. Present in this sample are around 100,000 clones, almost 90% of which were seen just once. Roughly 0.16% of the sample lies in the top ten. Source: CD4+ or CD8+ T cells sorted from blood, taken in a trial of the OX40 agonist ivuxolimab. These receptors originate from an adult with an advanced solid tumor such as melanoma, head and neck, liver or kidney cancer.

The V and J genes are TRBV11-2 and TRBJ1-3; a weak D match, TRBD1 (5 bases). CDR1 SGHAT and CDR2 FQNNGV come from the germline V gene. V was clipped by 4 bases and J by 7 bases, with 17 bases between them. The CDR3 runs 15 residues. The CDR3 sequence is CASSSRAGLGNTIYF. CDR3 nucleotides: TGTGCCAGCAGCTCCAGGGCCGGTTTGGGGAACACCATATATTTT. The entire variable domain, with the rest obtained from reference TRBV11-2 and TRBJ1-3, is as follows: EAGVAQSPRYKIIEKRQSVAFWCNPISGHATLYWYQQILGQGPKLLIQFQNNGVVDDSQLPKDRFSAERLKGVDSTLKIQPAKLEDSAVYLCASSSRAGLGNTIYFGEGSWLTVV.

The V call is TRBV5-1, the J call TRBJ2-3; D is unresolved. Germline CDR1 and CDR2: SGHRS and YFSETQ. Trimming stripped 0 bases from V and 1 base from J, with 9 bases between. The CDR3 length is 15 residues. CDR3 nucleotides: TGCGCCAGCAGCTTGGGAGTCGGAGGCACAGATACGCAGTATTTT. Its protein is CASSLGVGGTDTQYF.

V and J are TRBV19 and TRBJ1-1; no firm D call. V was trimmed by 7 bases and J by 1 base, leaving 13 bases between them. Germline loops: CDR1 LNHDA, CDR2 SQIVND (reference sequence). The CDR3 totals 14 residues. The CDR3 loop reads CASMAPSWNTEAFF. The CDR3 DNA reads TGTGCCAGTATGGCTCCATCCTGGAACACTGAAGCTTTCTTT.

The rearrangement joins TRBV5-1 to TRBJ1-3; D ambiguous. Trimming took off 1 base at V and 0 bases at J, with 5 bases between the two ends. The germline V gene has CDR1 SGHRS and CDR2 YFSETQ. This CDR3 is 14 amino acids long. CDR3 DNA: TGCGCCAGCAGCTTGACGGCCTCTGGAAACACCATATATTTT. Amino acid sequence: CASSLTASGNTIYF.

The V and J genes are TRBV6-6 and TRBJ2-7; D is unresolved. V was shortened by 10 bases and J by 0 bases, with 16 bases between the two germline ends. CDR3 length: 14 amino acids. CDR1 and CDR2 from the germline V gene are MNHNY and SVGAGI (reference sequence). CDR3 sequence: CATQERVSSYEQYF. The CDR3 nucleotides are TGTGCCACCCAAGAGCGAGTCAGCTCCTACGAGCAGTACTTC.

The genes are TRBV9 and TRBJ2-1; 13 nucleotides agree with TRBD2. The CDR3 has 18 amino acids. The ends lost 4 bases at V and 5 bases at J; junction bases unmatched: 12. Per germline, CDR1 SGDLS and CDR2 YYNGEE. CDR3 in amino acids: CASSLRTSGRVLDNEQFF. The DNA for the CDR3 is TGTGCCAGCAGCTTAAGGACTAGCGGGAGAGTCTTGGACAATGAGCAGTTCTTC.

The CDR3 here is CAGREGPNTGELFF. DNA of the CDR3: TGTGCCGGTCGGGAAGGACCGAACACCGGGGAGCTGTTTTTT. The rearrangement uses TRBV30 and TRBJ2-2; the D gene is possibly TRBD2 (5 bases). Trimming cost V 8 bases and J 0 bases, with 13 bases left between them. The CDR3 extends over 14 amino acids. Germline CDR1 and CDR2: GTSNPN and SVGIG (reference sequence).

The CDR3 coding sequence is TGTGCCAGCAGCTTATACTTGGGACAGGGGGAATCCGAGCAGTACTTC. This encodes CASSLYLGQGESEQYF. The genes are TRBV7-9 and TRBJ2-7; 11 nucleotides align to TRBD1. The germline V gene has CDR1 SEHNR and CDR2 FQNEAQ (reference sequence). V lost 2 bases to trimming and J lost 6 bases; unmatched junction nucleotides: 9. CDR3 length: 16 residues.

This clone was detected only a few times. The V call is TRBV19, the J call TRBJ1-1; TRBD1 agrees at 8 bases. J lost 4 bases, V lost 6 bases, and 7 bases had no gene match. The CDR3 is made up of 14 amino acids. Germline loops: CDR1 LNHDA, CDR2 SQIVND (reference sequence). Written as DNA, the CDR3 is TGTGCCAGTAGAACGGACAGGGTGGGCACTGAAGCTTTCTTT. Amino acids: CASRTDRVGTEAFF.

This clone was detected a few times. CDR3: CAWIPGQGAYEQYF. As DNA, the CDR3 is TGTGCCTGGATTCCGGGACAGGGGGCCTACGAGCAGTACTTC. This sequence joins TRBV30 and TRBJ2-7; TRBD1 matches at 11 bases. Per germline, CDR1 GTSNPN and CDR2 SVGIG (reference sequence). The CDR3 has 14 amino acids. V was clipped by 4 bases and J by 2 bases; unmatched bases: 4.

This sequence joins TRBV4-1 and TRBJ2-6; perhaps TRBD1 as D (6 bases). The CDR3 sequence is 19 residues long. Germline loops: CDR1 MGHRA, CDR2 YSYEKL. The germline V and J ends were trimmed by 2 bases and 4 bases, with 21 bases remaining between them. The CDR3 DNA follows: TGCGCCAGCAGCCAATTTCCCCCCACTCAGGGGACCGGGGCCAACGTCCTGACTTTC. It is translated as CASSQFPPTQGTGANVLTF.

The rearrangement uses TRBV4-1 and TRBJ1-4; D not certain. This CDR3 has 18 residues. V dropped 0 bases and J dropped 0 bases, with 14 bases sitting between them. Germline CDR1 MGHRA, CDR2 YSYEKL. CDR3 nucleotides: TGCGCCAGCAGCCAAGAGGAGGGAAGCCCCGCAACTAATGAAAAACTGTTTTTT. Amino acids: CASSQEEGSPATNEKLFF.

This rearrangement joins TRBV5-6 to TRBJ1-2; D not certain. The CDR3 covers 18 residues. Trimming removed 0 bases from V and 4 bases from J, with 22 bases in between. The V gene's germline CDR1 is SGHDT and CDR2 YYEEEE. The CDR3 bases are TGTGCCAGCAGCTTGGACTCTATAGGGAGGATGATGGGCTATGGCTACACCTTC. Protein sequence: CASSLDSIGRMMGYGYTF.

This chain links TRBV28 with TRBJ2-7, with D tentatively TRBD1 or TRBD2 (6 bases each). V lost 0 bases and J 11 bases, leaving 17 bases between the germline ends. The CDR3 has 14 amino acids. CDR1 is MDHEN and CDR2 is SYDVKM in the germline V gene. The CDR3 coding sequence is TGTGCCAGCAGTTTATGGGGGGATCACAGGGAGGAGTACTTC. Protein: CASSLWGDHREEYF.

This clone was observed a few times. The chain joins TRBV18 to TRBJ1-1; tentative D call: TRBD1 (5 bases). Trimming pared 3 bases from V and 2 bases from J, leaving 7 bases between. Germline-derived CDR1 and CDR2 are KGHSH and LQKENI. The CDR3 is 13 residues long. Written as DNA, the CDR3 is TGTGCCAGCTCACCGACAGCTAACACTGAAGCTTTCTTT. Translating gives CASSPTANTEAFF.

This chain joins TRBV6-1 and TRBJ2-7; D remains ambiguous. This CDR3 contains 11 residues. CDR1 and CDR2 from the germline V gene are MNHNS and SASEGT. The V gene lost 2 bases and the J gene lost 3 bases, with 2 bases spanning the gap. CDR3 sequence reads: CASSENYEQYF. The DNA for the CDR3 is TGTGCCAGCAGTGAAAACTACGAGCAGTACTTC.

V and J are TRBV5-6 and TRBJ1-6; D ambiguous. The V end was cut by 0 bases, the J end by 0 bases, with 7 bases between. Germline V lookup: CDR1 SGHDT, CDR2 YYEEEE. This CDR3 has 16 amino acids. The CDR3 nucleotides read TGTGCCAGCAGCTTGGCGGGGAGCTCCTATAATTCACCCCTCCACTTT. Amino acids: CASSLAGSSYNSPLHF.

This clone was seen more than once but under ten times. The chain joins TRBV30 to TRBJ1-6, with D unclear. V was clipped by 5 bases and J by 7 bases, with 18 bases between them. The germline V gene has CDR1 GTSNPN and CDR2 SVGIG (reference sequence). CDR3 size: 15 residues. This CDR3 reads CAWWSGGVSNSPLHF. CDR3 nucleotides: TGTGCCTGGTGGTCTGGTGGGGTATCCAATTCACCCCTCCACTTT.